This T cell receptor beta chain is from a study of control samples from healthy donors and cancer patients. Repertoires were generated with immunoSEQ multiplex PCR, while TCRdb's copy carries only in-frame clones and drops some. The table shows some 90,000 clones, with 91% occurring only once. Germline-derived CDR1 and CDR2 are SSHAT and FNYEAQ (reference sequence). V lost 5 bases and J lost 1, with 8 bases in between. The CDR3 totals 13 residues. Specimen: blood. The chain is built from TRBV7-7 and TRBJ1-1; D gene ambiguous. This sequence originates from a woman under 40 in good health. The CDR3 is CASSRDWNTEAFF. The CDR3, as DNA: TGTGCCAGCAGCCGAGACTGGAACACTGAAGCTTTCTTT. The full variable domain, its missing parts supplied by reference TRBV7-7 and TRBJ1-1, is GAGVSQSPRYKVTKRGQDVTLRCDPISSHATLYWYQQALGQGPEFLTYFNYEAQPDKSGLPSDRFSAERPEGSISTLTIQRTEQRDSAMYRCASSRDWNTEAFFGQGTRLTVV.